Described below is a single TCR beta chain sequence and its context. The sample belongs to a study of T cells in Graves' hyperthyroidism and ophthalmopathy. Diagnosis relied on clinical symptoms, serum thyroxine and TRAb, thyroid ultrasound and orbital computed tomography. Trimming pared 8 bases from V and 4 bases from J, leaving 11 bases between. CDR1 is LNHDA, CDR2 SQIVND, per germline (reference sequence). The CDR3 has 12 amino acids. RNA transcripts gave rise to amplified TCR beta CDR3 regions. A set of HTBI primers served as the primers for a first-round RT-PCR of the TCR CDR3. TCRdb redid the calling of the multiplex PCR reads with MiXCR, one entry per CDR3 protein. The sample lists 550,000 to 600,000 distinct CDR3 sequences, under 60% occurring once.

The chain joins TRBV19 to TRBJ2-5, with D tentatively TRBD1 (5 bases). The receptor comes from an adult woman with Graves' disease, either hyperthyroidism or ophthalmopathy (not recorded which). The sequencing sample was made of peripheral blood or thyroid tissue (not recorded which). The CDR3 loop reads CASLGRAETQYF. The CDR3 DNA follows: TGTGCCAGTTTGGGCAGGGCAGAGACCCAGTACTTC.